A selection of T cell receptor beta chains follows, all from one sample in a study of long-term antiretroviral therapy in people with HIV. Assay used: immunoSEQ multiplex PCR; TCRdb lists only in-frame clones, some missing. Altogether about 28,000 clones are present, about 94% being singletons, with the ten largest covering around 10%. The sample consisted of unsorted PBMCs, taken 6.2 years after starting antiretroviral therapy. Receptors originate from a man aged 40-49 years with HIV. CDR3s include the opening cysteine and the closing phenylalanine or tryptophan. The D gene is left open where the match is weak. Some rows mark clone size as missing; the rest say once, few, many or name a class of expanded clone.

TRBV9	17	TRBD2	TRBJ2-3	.	TGTGCCAGCAGCGTAGGGACTAGCGGGAGGTACACAGATACGCAGTATTTT	CASSVGTSGRYTDTQYF
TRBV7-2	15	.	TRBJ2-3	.	TGTGCCAGCAGCCCAACAATCGGCGGTACAGATACGCAGTATTTT	CASSPTIGGTDTQYF
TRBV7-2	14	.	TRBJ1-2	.	TGTGCCAGCAGCTCGGGACAAGGAAGCTATGGCTACACCTTC	CASSSGQGSYGYTF
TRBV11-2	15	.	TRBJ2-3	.	TGTGCCAGCAGCTTAGACGGGTACTACACAGATACGCAGTATTTT	CASSLDGYYTDTQYF
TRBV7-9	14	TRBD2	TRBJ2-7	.	TGTGCCAGCGTCCTAGCGGGGACCTCCTACGAGCAGTACTTC	CASVLAGTSYEQYF
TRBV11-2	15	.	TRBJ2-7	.	TGTGCCAGCAGCTTTTGGGGGCGAGTGACCTACGAGCAGTACTTC	CASSFWGRVTYEQYF
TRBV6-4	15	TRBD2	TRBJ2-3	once	TGTGCCAGCAGTGCCGGACTAGCAAGCGCAGATACGCAGTATTTT	CASSAGLASADTQYF
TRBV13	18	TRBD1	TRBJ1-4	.	TGTGCCAGCAGTTTACAGGGGGCGCTTGGTGTGGGGAATGAAAAACTGTTTTTT	CASSLQGALGVGNEKLFF
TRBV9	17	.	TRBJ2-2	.	TGTGCCAGCAGCGTATCCAGGGACTCAGCGAACACCGGGGAGCTGTTTTTT	CASSVSRDSANTGELFF
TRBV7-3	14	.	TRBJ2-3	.	TGTGCCAGCAGCGAAGGGGTGGTCTCAGATACGCAGTATTTT	CASSEGVVSDTQYF
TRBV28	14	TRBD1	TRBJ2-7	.	TGTGCCAGCAGTTTAATACAGGGGAACTACGAGCAGTACTTC	CASSLIQGNYEQYF
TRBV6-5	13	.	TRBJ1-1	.	TGTGCCATCTCACGGGGTTCGAGCACTGAAGCTTTCTTT	CAISRGSSTEAFF
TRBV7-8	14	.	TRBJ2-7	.	TGTGCCACCCTACGGGGGCCCCCCACCTACGAGCAGTACTTC	CATLRGPPTYEQYF
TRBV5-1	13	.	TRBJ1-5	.	TGCGCCAGCAGCTTGGGGGAAAGTCAGCCCCAGCATTTT	CASSLGESQPQHF
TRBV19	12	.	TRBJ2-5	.	TGTGCCAGTAGTGCGGGACTGGGGAGCCAGTACTTC	CASSAGLGSQYF
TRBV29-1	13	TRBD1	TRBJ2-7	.	TGCAGCCCTGTAGGCCGGGACAGCCAGGAGCAGTACTTC	CSPVGRDSQEQYF
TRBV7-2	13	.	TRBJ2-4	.	TGTGCCAGCAGCTTAGATAGGGCCAACATTCAGTACTTC	CASSLDRANIQYF
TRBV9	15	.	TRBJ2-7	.	TGTGCCAGCAGCCTATCCGGACTGGGATCCTACGAGCAGTACTTC	CASSLSGLGSYEQYF
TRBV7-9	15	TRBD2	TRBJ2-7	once	TGTGCCAGCAGACCTTTTGCGGGGGGGACCTACGAGCAGTACTTC	CASRPFAGGTYEQYF
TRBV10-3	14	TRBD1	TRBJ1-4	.	TGTGCCATCAGTGAAGGGACAGGAAATGAAAAACTGTTTTTT	CAISEGTGNEKLFF
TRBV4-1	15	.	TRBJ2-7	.	TGCGCCAGCAGCCAACCCCGATCAGTGGCCTACGAGCAGTACTTC	CASSQPRSVAYEQYF
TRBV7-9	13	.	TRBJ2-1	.	TGTGCCAGCAGCGTAGCCCCTCCCCATGAGCAGTTCTTC	CASSVAPPHEQFF
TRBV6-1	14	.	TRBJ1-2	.	TGTGCCATTTCCCCAGAGGGGTCGAGCTATGGCTACACCTTC	CAISPEGSSYGYTF
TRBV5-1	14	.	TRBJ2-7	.	TGCGCCAGCAGCTTGGAACAGGCAACCTACGAGCAGTACTTC	CASSLEQATYEQYF
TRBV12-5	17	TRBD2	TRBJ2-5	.	TGTGCTAGTGGTTTGGGAACTAGCGGGGGCAACCAAGAGACCCAGTACTTC	CASGLGTSGGNQETQYF
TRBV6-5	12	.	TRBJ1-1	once	TGTGCCAGCAGTTACAGGGCCACTGAAGCTTTCTTT	CASSYRATEAFF
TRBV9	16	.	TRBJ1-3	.	TGTGCCAGCAGCGAATTAGACAGAAACTCTGGAAACACCATATATTTT	CASSELDRNSGNTIYF
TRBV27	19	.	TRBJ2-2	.	TGTGCCAGCAGTCCTCCTAGCCTAGGCGGAGGAGTGTACACCGGGGAGCTGTTTTTT	CASSPPSLGGGVYTGELFF
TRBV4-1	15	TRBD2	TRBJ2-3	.	TGCGCCAGCAGCCAACTAGCGGGGACGTCAGATACGCAGTATTTT	CASSQLAGTSDTQYF
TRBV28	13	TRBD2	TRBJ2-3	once	TGTGCCAGCGGGCTAGCGGGAGCAGATACGCAGTATTTT	CASGLAGADTQYF
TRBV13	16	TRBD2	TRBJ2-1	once	TGTGCCAGCAGCCCTCGGACTAGCGGGCTGTACAATGAGCAGTTCTTC	CASSPRTSGLYNEQFF
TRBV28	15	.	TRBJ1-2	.	TGTGCCAGCAGCCTCCTTAGGGGGTCTAACTATGGCTACACCTTC	CASSLLRGSNYGYTF
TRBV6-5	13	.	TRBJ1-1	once	TGTGCCAGCATCCGGCACGGGAACACTGAAGCTTTCTTT	CASIRHGNTEAFF
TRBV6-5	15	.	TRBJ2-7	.	TGTGCCAGCAGTTACCATGGTCAGGGAACCTACGAGCAGTACTTC	CASSYHGQGTYEQYF
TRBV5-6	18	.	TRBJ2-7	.	TGTGCCAGCAGCTTGGATCGACGCTGGGGACGGGGTGTGTACGAGCAGTACTTC	CASSLDRRWGRGVYEQYF
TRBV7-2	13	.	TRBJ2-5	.	TGTGCCAGCAGCTTCGGTTTAGGGCAGACCCAGTACTTC	CASSFGLGQTQYF
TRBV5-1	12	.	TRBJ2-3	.	TGCGCCAGCAGCGTCACTCCAGATACGCAGTATTTT	CASSVTPDTQYF
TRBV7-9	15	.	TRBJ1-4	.	TGTGCCAGCAGCTTAGCTCAACGGTCGGGGGAAAAACTGTTTTTT	CASSLAQRSGEKLFF
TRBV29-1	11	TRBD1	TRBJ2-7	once	TGCAGCGTTGGGACAGGGCAAGAGCAGTACTTC	CSVGTGQEQYF
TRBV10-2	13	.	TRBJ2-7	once	TGCGCCAGCAGTGAAGTGGCGAACCCGGAGCAGTACTTC	CASSEVANPEQYF
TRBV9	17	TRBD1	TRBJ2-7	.	TGTGCCAGCAGTCAAAGTGACGGGACAGGATACACCTACGAGCAGTACTTC	CASSQSDGTGYTYEQYF
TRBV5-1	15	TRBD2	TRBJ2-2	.	TGCGCCAGCAGCCAAGCGGGAGTGAACACCGGGGAGCTGTTTTTT	CASSQAGVNTGELFF
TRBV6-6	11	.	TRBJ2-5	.	TGTGCCAGCACCCGTGAAGAGACCCAGTACTTC	CASTREETQYF
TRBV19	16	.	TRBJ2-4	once	TGTGCCAGTAGTACCCAAGACTCTGTTGGGAAAAAGTTTCAGTACTTC	CASSTQDSVGKKFQYF
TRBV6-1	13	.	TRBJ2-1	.	TGTGCCAGCAGCGATTTAGGGGGAGGGCTACAGTTCTTC	CASSDLGGGLQFF
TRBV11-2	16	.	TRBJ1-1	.	TGTGCCAGCAGCCCATCAACAGGGTTCTCGGGCACTGAAGCTTTCTTT	CASSPSTGFSGTEAFF
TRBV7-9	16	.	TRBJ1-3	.	TGTGCCAGCAGGAAAGGTAACAGTATCTCTGGAAACACCATATATTTT	CASRKGNSISGNTIYF
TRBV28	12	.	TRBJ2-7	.	TGTGCCAGCTCCCTGGTGGACTACGAGCAGTACTTC	CASSLVDYEQYF
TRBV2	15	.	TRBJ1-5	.	TGTGCCAGCAGTCCGGGACAAAAGAATAATCAGCCCCAGCATTTT	CASSPGQKNNQPQHF
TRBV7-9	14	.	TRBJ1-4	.	TGTGCCAGCAGTCTCCGGGACGGAAATGAAAAACTGTTTTTT	CASSLRDGNEKLFF
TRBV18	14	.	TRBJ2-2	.	TGTGCCAGCTCACCAGGGTTTAGCACCGGGGAGCTGTTTTTT	CASSPGFSTGELFF
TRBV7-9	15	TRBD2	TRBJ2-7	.	TGTGCCAGCAGCTACCTAGCGGGAGGATCATACGAGCAGTACTTC	CASSYLAGGSYEQYF